This section outlines one TCR beta chain sequence together with its context. The antigen remains undetermined. The V end lost 2 bases, the J end lost 4 bases, and 17 bases lay between the germline ends. The length of the CDR3 is 16 residues. In germline, CDR1 is ENHRY, CDR2 SYGVKD. The source of the sample is a study of blood T cells in healthy people across ages. Looking at the study overall: Per two T cells, about one barcoded beta molecule was captured through template switching.

The authors ran a second PCR of about 6 to 11 cycles using a sample-barcoded 5' primer and a J-beta primer mix. With 12 random nucleotides, a template-switch adaptor tagged each individual cDNA molecule. MiXCR, run by TCRdb on the 5' RACE reads, gives a single entry per CDR3 protein. The repertoire holds some 1.1 million distinct CDR3 sequences, around two fifths seen once, with about an eighth in the top ten. Points from the study as a whole: With age, beta diversity per million T cells declined roughly linearly, significantly by 30 to 40.

Material for sequencing was blood. This receptor was identified in a man in his late teens or twenties in good health. The chain couples TRBV10-3 to TRBJ1-2; possibly TRBD1 for D (6 bases). CDR3 sequence reads: CAISETGQPSLYGYTF. The DNA for the CDR3 is TGTGCCATCAGTGAGACCGGACAGCCTTCTCTCTATGGCTACACCTTC.